This is a list of T cell receptor beta chains from one sample in a study of cytomegalovirus exposure and HLA in healthy donors. Assay used: immunoSEQ multiplex PCR; TCRdb lists only in-frame clones, some missing. The sample lists more than 150,000 clones, 80% occurring once. The sequenced sample consisted of PBMCs. The receptors were gathered from a woman in her thirties in good health and CMV-seronegative. Both conserved end residues are part of each CDR3. The D gene is left open where the match is weak. Rows may omit the clone size; those that give it use once, few, many or a size class.

>TRBJ2-7|-|TRBD2|TRBV6-6
CASGTSGYYEQYF
TGTGCCAGCGGTACTAGCGGGTACTACGAGCAGTACTTC
>TRBJ1-6|-|TRBD1|TRBV6-5
CASSYSWTGVNSPLHF
TGTGCCAGCAGTTACTCCTGGACAGGGGTAAACTCACCCCTCCACTTT
>TRBJ2-7|few|-|TRBV4-3
CASSQVAGSSSYEQYF
TGCGCCAGCAGCCAAGTTGCGGGGTCGAGCTCCTACGAGCAGTACTTC
>TRBJ2-3|-|-|TRBV30
CASLAGSYTQYF
TGTGCCTCTCTGGCGGGGTCGTATACGCAGTATTTT
>TRBJ2-3|-|-|TRBV7-6
CASSFLTRGKYTDTQYF
TGTGCCAGCAGCTTCCTGACCCGGGGGAAGTACACAGATACGCAGTATTTT
>TRBJ1-1|-|TRBD1|TRBV25-1
CASTGQESTEAFF
TGTGCCAGCACCGGACAGGAGAGCACTGAAGCTTTCTTT
>TRBJ2-2|-|TRBD1|TRBV14
CASSQLSRQGNTGELFF
TGTGCCAGCAGCCAATTAAGTAGACAGGGCAACACCGGGGAGCTGTTTTTT
>TRBJ2-3|-|TRBD2|TRBV7-8
CASSTLKRGPYNTQYF
TGTGCCAGCAGCACTTTAAAGCGGGGGCCCTACAATACGCAGTATTTT
>TRBJ1-1|few|-|TRBV19
CASMLPGTEAFF
TGTGCCAGTATGCTACCGGGAACTGAAGCTTTCTTT
>TRBJ1-2|few|-|TRBV6-1
CASRGRLRGYTF
TGTGCCAGCCGAGGGAGATTAAGGGGCTACACCTTC
>TRBJ1-2|-|-|TRBV7-9
CASSLDSPIYGYTF
TGTGCCAGCAGCTTAGACAGCCCAATCTATGGCTACACCTTC
>TRBJ1-1|-|-|TRBV9
CASSVTRGDTEAFF
TGTGCCAGCAGCGTTACGCGGGGGGACACTGAAGCTTTCTTT
>TRBJ1-3|-|TRBD1|TRBV27
CASSLTPGQGGNTIYF
TGTGCCAGCAGCTTAACTCCGGGACAGGGAGGAAACACCATATATTTT
>TRBJ1-2|-|TRBD1|TRBV30
CAWSAGQGVLYGYTF
TGTGCCTGGAGTGCCGGACAGGGAGTGTTATATGGCTACACCTTC
>TRBJ2-3|-|TRBD2|TRBV9
CASSVHPGLARNTQYF
TGTGCCAGCAGCGTCCACCCGGGACTAGCGCGCAATACGCAGTATTTT
>TRBJ1-1|few|-|TRBV30
CAWSTRGGMYTEAFF
TGTGCCTGGAGTACCCGCGGGGGGATGTACACTGAAGCTTTCTTT
>TRBJ1-1|-|TRBD1|TRBV5-1
CASRWTGETEAFF
TGCGCCAGCAGATGGACAGGGGAGACTGAAGCTTTCTTT
>TRBJ1-5|-|-|TRBV19
CASSISQTGYQPQHF
TGTGCCAGTAGTATCTCGCAGACGGGATATCAGCCCCAGCATTTT
>TRBJ2-5|-|-|TRBV9
CASSSTGRGVYQETQYF
TGTGCCAGCAGCTCCACGGGGAGGGGGGTCTACCAAGAGACCCAGTACTTC
>TRBJ2-3|-|TRBD2|TRBV4-3
CASSQDLAGEDTDTQYF
TGCGCCAGCAGCCAAGACCTAGCGGGGGAGGACACAGATACGCAGTATTTT
>TRBJ2-1|-|TRBD1|TRBV7-9
CASSRRDSSDEQFF
TGTGCCAGCAGCCGCCGGGACAGTAGCGATGAGCAGTTCTTC
>TRBJ2-7|-|-|TRBV5-6
CASSLVLEQYF
TGTGCCAGCAGCTTGGTTCTCGAGCAGTACTTC
>TRBJ2-3|medium-sized|TRBD1|TRBV4-1
CASSQEGAGGVDTQYF
TGCGCCAGCAGCCAAGAGGGGGCAGGGGGTGTGGATACGCAGTATTTT
>TRBJ2-5|-|TRBD2|TRBV5-1
CASSPGLAGGLETQYF
TGCGCCAGCAGCCCGGGACTAGCGGGGGGGTTAGAGACCCAGTACTTC
>TRBJ2-7|-|-|TRBV6-1
CASNRDLTYEQYF
TGTGCCAGCAACAGGGATCTAACCTACGAGCAGTACTTC
>TRBJ2-7|-|-|TRBV4-2
CASSQDSSTYEQYF
TGTGCCAGCAGCCAAGATAGCTCAACCTACGAGCAGTACTTC
>TRBJ1-5|-|-|TRBV12-5
CASGLDVSVYQPQHF
TGTGCTAGTGGTTTGGATGTCAGCGTTTATCAGCCCCAGCATTTT
>TRBJ2-3|-|-|TRBV7-7
CASSLASASTDTQYF
TGTGCTAGCAGCTTAGCCTCTGCGAGCACAGATACGCAGTATTTT
>TRBJ2-5|-|TRBD1|TRBV7-9
CASSYYRGQETQYF
TGTGCCAGCAGCTACTACAGGGGGCAAGAGACCCAGTACTTC
>TRBJ1-6|once|-|TRBV2
CASSAMGDSPLHF
TGTGCCAGCAGTGCCATGGGAGATTCACCCCTCCACTTT
>TRBJ1-1|-|TRBD1|TRBV14
CASSRIQGFSGAFF
TGTGCCAGCAGCCGGATACAGGGGTTTTCTGGAGCTTTCTTT
>TRBJ1-1|-|-|TRBV5-6
CASSSDLLTENTEAFF
TGTGCCAGCAGCTCCGACCTTTTGACAGAGAACACTGAAGCTTTCTTT
>TRBJ2-7|-|-|TRBV7-8
CASSLGGRYEQYF
TGTGCCAGCAGCTTGGGAGGTCGGTACGAGCAGTACTTC
>TRBJ1-5|-|-|TRBV6-1
CASSEAGGGQPQHF
TGTGCCAGCAGTGAAGCAGGCGGGGGTCAGCCCCAGCATTTT
>TRBJ1-1|-|-|TRBV5-1
CASSIRVNEEAEAFF
TGCGCCAGCAGCATCAGGGTAAATGAAGAGGCTGAAGCTTTCTTT
>TRBJ1-1|-|TRBD1|TRBV2
CASRRETGGSTEAFF
TGTGCCAGCAGGCGGGAAACAGGGGGAAGCACTGAAGCTTTCTTT
>TRBJ2-7|once|TRBD1|TRBV7-2
CASSPTGASSYEQYF
TGTGCCAGCAGCCCAACAGGGGCGAGCTCCTACGAGCAGTACTTC
>TRBJ2-3|few|TRBD1|TRBV7-3
CASSFRPPPGQGGWTDTQYF
TGTGCCAGCAGCTTCCGTCCGCCCCCGGGACAGGGGGGATGGACAGATACGCAGTATTTT
>TRBJ2-6|-|-|TRBV19
CASRIGWANVLTF
TGTGCCAGTAGGATCGGGTGGGCCAACGTCCTGACTTTC
>TRBJ2-2|-|TRBD1|TRBV19
CASSLRGLGITGELFF
TGTGCCAGTAGTCTGAGGGGGCTGGGAATTACCGGGGAGCTGTTTTTT
>TRBJ2-1|few|TRBD1|TRBV9
CASSATGQYNEQFF
TGTGCCAGCAGCGCAACGGGACAGTACAATGAGCAGTTCTTC
>TRBJ2-5|-|-|TRBV5-4
CASSLDTGKTQYF
TGTGCCAGCAGCTTGGATACGGGAAAGACCCAGTACTTC
>TRBJ1-3|-|-|TRBV28
CASSVPYSGNTIYF
TGTGCCAGCAGTGTGCCCTACTCTGGAAACACCATATATTTT
>TRBJ2-7|-|-|TRBV5-8
CASSRIGAPPFEQYF
TGTGCCAGCAGCCGAATAGGGGCCCCGCCTTTCGAGCAGTACTTC
>TRBJ1-5|-|-|TRBV2
CASSEQGLGNQPQHF
TGTGCCAGCAGTGAGCAGGGTTTGGGCAATCAGCCCCAGCATTTT
>TRBJ2-5|-|TRBD1|TRBV6-1
CASSEGQGQETQYF
TGTGCCAGCAGTGAGGGACAGGGGCAAGAGACCCAGTACTTC
>TRBJ1-2|-|TRBD1|TRBV27
CASSRRGLADGYTF
TGTGCCAGCAGCCGCAGGGGGCTGGCGGACGGCTACACCTTC